These T cell receptor beta chains were read from a single sample in a study of OX40 agonist ivuxolimab in advanced cancers. Using immunoSEQ multiplex PCR, the repertoire was profiled, and TCRdb retains in-frame clones only, with some absent. The table records fewer than 10,000 clones, around 70% of them present only once. Here the sequenced sample was CD4+ or CD8+ T cells sorted from blood, taken in a trial of the OX40 agonist ivuxolimab. The receptors were sampled from an adult with an advanced solid tumor such as melanoma, head and neck, liver or kidney cancer. The CDR3 runs from the conserved cysteine through the conserved F or W. A D gene is named only where the DNA matches it firmly. The size of a clone is reported for some rows only, either as once, few or many, or as a class for expanded clones.

clone_size	v_call	cdr3_length	j_call	d_call	cdr3_nt	cdr3_aa
-	TRBV28	15	TRBJ1-1	-	TGTGCCAGCAGTTTGAATCTTGGGAGGGGCGCTGAAGCTTTCTTT	CASSLNLGRGAEAFF
-	TRBV6-5	14	TRBJ2-7	TRBD1	TGTGCCAGCAGTTACGAGACAGGGGGTTACGAGCAGTACTTC	CASSYETGGYEQYF
-	TRBV6-6	16	TRBJ1-3	TRBD1	TGTGCCAGCAGTTACTCAGGGACAGGAGCCAGAAACACCATATATTTT	CASSYSGTGARNTIYF
-	TRBV4-1	15	TRBJ1-6	TRBD1	TGCGCCAGCAGCCAAGGACAGGGGGCCGATTCACCCCTCCACTTT	CASSQGQGADSPLHF
-	TRBV27	16	TRBJ2-2	-	TGTGCCAGCAGTTTTTCGTCCGGGAGCTTCACCGGGGAGCTGTTTTTT	CASSFSSGSFTGELFF
-	TRBV14	14	TRBJ2-7	TRBD2	TGTGCCAGCAGCCGACGGACTAGTCCCCTCGAGCAGTACTTC	CASSRRTSPLEQYF
-	TRBV4-1	13	TRBJ2-7	-	TGCGCCAGCAGCCAGACAGGACCCTACGAGCAGTACTTC	CASSQTGPYEQYF
few	TRBV4-2	12	TRBJ2-1	-	TGTGCCAGCAGCCACGGAGCATCCGAGCAGTTCTTC	CASSHGASEQFF
-	TRBV28	16	TRBJ1-3	-	TGTGCCAGCAGTTTCTTCGGGGATTACTCTGGAAACACCATATATTTT	CASSFFGDYSGNTIYF
-	TRBV28	16	TRBJ2-2	TRBD1	TGTGCCAGCAGTCCCCGGCGGACAGGGGGGGCGGGGGAGCTGTTTTTT	CASSPRRTGGAGELFF
once	TRBV9	16	TRBJ2-3	-	TGTGCCAGCAGCGCAGCCCCCGGCCAGAACACAGATACGCAGTATTTT	CASSAAPGQNTDTQYF
-	TRBV4-1	15	TRBJ1-2	-	TGCGCCAGCAGCCAAGTTGGGGGCGCTGGGTATGGCTACACCTTC	CASSQVGGAGYGYTF
-	TRBV6-1	13	TRBJ1-3	-	TGTGCCAGCAGTGAATACGTGGGAAACACCATATATTTT	CASSEYVGNTIYF
-	TRBV7-9	11	TRBJ2-1	-	TGTGCCAGCAGGTCGAGTGTCGAGCAGTTCTTC	CASRSSVEQFF
-	TRBV30	15	TRBJ2-7	-	TGTGCCTGGAGTGTCTTTCGCGGGGTATTCTACGAGCAGTACTTC	CAWSVFRGVFYEQYF
once	TRBV19	13	TRBJ2-2	-	TGTGCCAGTAGTCCTCGATCGCCCGGGGAGCTGTTTTTT	CASSPRSPGELFF
-	TRBV6-5	16	TRBJ2-7	-	TGTGCCAGCAGTTACTCTATCTGGGGCGGTCTGTACGAGCAGTACTTC	CASSYSIWGGLYEQYF
-	TRBV6-4	10	TRBJ2-5	-	TGTGCCAGCAAAATGAAGACCCAGTACTTC	CASKMKTQYF
few	TRBV4-3	16	TRBJ2-2	-	TGCGCCAGCAGCCCACTCCGGGACTGGAACACCGGGGAGCTGTTTTTT	CASSPLRDWNTGELFF
once	TRBV7-3	17	TRBJ2-2	TRBD1	TGTGCCAGCAGTTCTCCCTTACAGGGGATGGACACCGGGGAGCTGTTTTTT	CASSSPLQGMDTGELFF
-	TRBV7-2	18	TRBJ2-3	TRBD1	TGTGCCAGCAGCTCCATTACTGACGGGACAGCATTCACAGATACGCAGTATTTT	CASSSITDGTAFTDTQYF
-	TRBV7-3	13	TRBJ1-1	-	TGTGCCAGCAGATCGGACAGAGGGACTGAAGCTTTCTTT	CASRSDRGTEAFF
-	TRBV11-2	13	TRBJ2-7	TRBD2	TGTGCCAGCATCGGCTGGGAGGGATACGAGCAGTACTTC	CASIGWEGYEQYF
-	TRBV6-1	13	TRBJ2-7	-	TGTGCCGGCCGAACCCCAGGGACCTACGAGCAGTACTTC	CAGRTPGTYEQYF
few	TRBV2	15	TRBJ1-5	-	TGTGCCAGCCAGCAGGCAACCGATAGCAATCAGCCCCAGCATTTT	CASQQATDSNQPQHF
once	TRBV28	15	TRBJ1-5	-	TGTGCCAGCAGTTTATTTGTCCAGGGCAATCAGCCCCAGCATTTT	CASSLFVQGNQPQHF
-	TRBV4-2	13	TRBJ2-3	-	TGTGCCAGCAGCCAAGATAGGACAGATACGCAGTATTTT	CASSQDRTDTQYF
-	TRBV28	13	TRBJ2-5	TRBD1	TGTGCCAGCAGCCCGGGACAGTTAGAGACCCAGTACTTC	CASSPGQLETQYF
-	TRBV5-1	14	TRBJ2-7	-	TGCGCCAGCAGCTTGGCCACGGGATACTACGAGCAGTACTTC	CASSLATGYYEQYF
-	TRBV7-6	12	TRBJ2-1	TRBD2	TGTGCCAGCAGCTTATTGGGACTAGAGCAGTTCTTC	CASSLLGLEQFF
-	TRBV27	15	TRBJ2-7	TRBD1	TGTGCCAGCAGCCCCGGGACAGGGGGAGTGGGAGAGCAGTACTTC	CASSPGTGGVGEQYF
once	TRBV2	17	TRBJ2-1	TRBD2	TGTGCCAGCCTCCGGGCTAGCGGGGGGCAGGCTCACAATGAGCAGTTCTTC	CASLRASGGQAHNEQFF
-	TRBV7-2	13	TRBJ2-3	-	TGTGCCAGCAGCTTAGTGGACACAGATACGCAGTATTTT	CASSLVDTDTQYF
few	TRBV21-1	16	TRBJ1-5	-	TGTGCCAGCAGGCTCGGGTGGGGGACAGGGGGCCAGCCCCAGCATTTT	CASRLGWGTGGQPQHF